This T cell receptor beta chain derives from a study of shared clonotypes between healthy human individuals. Remarks on this clone: Its antigen is not identified.

Study conclusions and caveats: In the sorted subsets, rarefaction showed sequencing was incomplete despite large depth. Relative to their counterparts shared across all four donors, non-shared clonotypes exhibited diminished generation probabilities. Exclusively blood specimens were collected; tissue repertoires likely differ. Larger richness was generally estimated for naive than memory subsets.

Assay used: immunoSEQ multiplex PCR; TCRdb lists only in-frame clones, some missing. The sample shows about 960,000 clones, around 80% of them seen only once. Trimming removed 5 bases from V and 0 bases from J, with 8 bases in between. The CDR3 has 13 residues. Germline loops: CDR1 SQVTM, CDR2 ANQGSEA. The TCR sequence derives from a man aged 18-30 years in good health. Sequencing was performed on memory CD4+ T cells sorted from blood. Subset specified: CD45RA-negative fraction. This chain connects TRBV29-1 to TRBJ1-5, with D possibly matching TRBD1 (5 bases). The CDR3 sequence: CSVRQNSNQPQHF. CDR3 nucleotides: TGCAGCGTTCGACAGAATAGCAATCAGCCCCAGCATTTT.